One sample yielded the 5 T cell receptor beta chains listed below, sequenced in a study of graft-versus-host responses after intestinal transplantation. Profiling relied on immunoSEQ multiplex PCR, and the TCRdb table lists in-frame clones only, not all of them. Of 75,000 to 100,000 clones listed, around 90% are singletons. The sequenced sample was PBMCs, obtained around 68 weeks after intestinal transplant. Receptors were obtained from a human patient who received an intestinal transplant, so some T cells may come from the graft donor.

V gene TRBV7-9 combines with J gene TRBJ1-4; no firm D call. This CDR3 region has 14 residues. V gave up 1 base and J gave up 4 bases, with 7 bases separating them. Germline V lookup: CDR1 SEHNR, CDR2 FQNEAQ (reference sequence). The CDR3, as DNA: TGTGCCAGCAGCTTAGGGCAGTTTAATGAAAAACTGTTTTTT. Translating it yields CASSLGQFNEKLFF.

V gene TRBV5-5 combines with J gene TRBJ2-2; TRBD2 matches 14 bases. Trimming took 3 bases from V and 3 from J; bases not matched to a gene: 4. Germline CDR1 is SGHKS and CDR2 is YYEKEE (reference sequence). This CDR3 region has 17 residues. The CDR3 nucleotides are TGTGCCAGCAGCTGGGGACTAGCGGGGGCCTACACCGGGGAGCTGTTTTTT. Translated: CASSWGLAGAYTGELFF.

The rearrangement uses TRBV5-6 and TRBJ2-6, with 8 bases identical to TRBD1. CDR1 SGHDT and CDR2 YYEEEE come from the germline V gene. V lost 0 bases, J lost 4 bases, and 12 bases stayed unmatched. The CDR3 extends over 19 amino acids. The CDR3 DNA reads as TGTGCCAGCAGCTTGGTGGTCGGGCAGGGGGCAGGCGGGGCCAACGTCCTGACTTTC. This gives the protein CASSLVVGQGAGGANVLTF.

The V gene is TRBV7-6, the J gene TRBJ2-5, with D possibly being TRBD2 (5 bases). The CDR3 contains 13 residues. Looked up from germline, CDR1 is SGHVS and CDR2 is FNYEAQ. V was trimmed by 5 bases and J by 4 bases, leaving 11 bases between them. CDR3 sequence: CASSVRRGETQYF. The CDR3 coding sequence is TGTGCCAGCAGCGTGCGACGGGGAGAGACCCAGTACTTC.

The chain employs TRBV4-1 and TRBJ2-1; 7 bases agree with TRBD1. The germline V gene encodes CDR1 MGHRA and CDR2 YSYEKL. The CDR3 spans 16 residues. Trimming took 4 bases from V and 4 from J; bases not matched to a gene: 10. Written as DNA, the CDR3 is TGCGCCAGCAGCCCTGACCAGGGGGTCGGGTACAATGAGCAGTTCTTC. The encoded protein is CASSPDQGVGYNEQFF.